This T cell receptor (beta chain) was sequenced during a study of shared clonotypes between healthy human individuals. Background on the study: The cohort had two women and a few men, ages 18 to 49.

Study outcomes and limitations: The diversity represented, both genetic and in exposure history, was limited by few donors. Estimated richness values were generally larger in naive subsets than in memory subsets. For naive CD4 cells, roughly 5.5% of clonotypes were shared across a handful of donors.

CDR1 LNHDA and CDR2 SQIVND come from the germline V gene (reference sequence). The CDR3 sequence is 14 residues long. The V and J ends lost 3 bases and 6 bases respectively, with 12 bases between them. Produced via immunoSEQ multiplex PCR; TCRdb's table is partial and in-frame only. The sample contains hundreds of thousands of clones, about three quarters of which appear only once. On this clone: Its target is not known.

The origin of this receptor is a woman aged 25 to 39 in good health. This chain joins TRBV19 and TRBJ2-1; the D gene is possibly TRBD1 (5 bases). The sample was memory CD4+ T cells sorted from blood. The subset was: CD45RA-negative fraction. Here the CDR3 reads CASSIQGRGNEQFF. CDR3 coding DNA: TGTGCCAGTAGTATCCAGGGAAGGGGCAATGAGCAGTTCTTC.